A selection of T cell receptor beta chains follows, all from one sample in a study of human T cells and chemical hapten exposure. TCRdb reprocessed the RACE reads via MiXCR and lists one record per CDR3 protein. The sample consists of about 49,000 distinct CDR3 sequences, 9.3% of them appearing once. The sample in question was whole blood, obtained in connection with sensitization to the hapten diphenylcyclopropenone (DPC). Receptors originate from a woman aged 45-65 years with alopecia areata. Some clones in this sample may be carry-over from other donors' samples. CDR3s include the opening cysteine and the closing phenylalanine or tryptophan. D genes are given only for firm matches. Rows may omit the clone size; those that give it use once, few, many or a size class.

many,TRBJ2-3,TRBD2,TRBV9,TGTGCCAGCAGCGTAGCTACGTCTAGCGGGATTAGCACAGATACGCAGTATTTT,CASSVATSSGISTDTQYF
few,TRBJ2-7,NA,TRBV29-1,TGCAGCGGCTCGAGGTTGGGCGAGCAGTACTTC,CSGSRLGEQYF
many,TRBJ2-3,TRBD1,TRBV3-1,TGTGCCAGCAGCCAAGTCCTGCCCGTCCAGGGGGCGCTAACGCAGTATTTT,CASSQVLPVQGALTQYF
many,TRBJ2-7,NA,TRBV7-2,TGTGCCAGCAGCTCCCCCGGGACATCCTCCTACGAGCAGTACTTC,CASSSPGTSSYEQYF
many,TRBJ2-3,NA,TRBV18,TGTGCCAGCTCACCACGAAGACTATCAGGCGCAGATACGCAGTATTTT,CASSPRRLSGADTQYF
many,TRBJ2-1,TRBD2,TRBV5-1,TGCGCCAGCAGCTTGGCTCCGCTAGCGGGGATCTCCAATGAGCAGTTCTTC,CASSLAPLAGISNEQFF
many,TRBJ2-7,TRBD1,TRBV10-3,TGTGCCATCAGTGAGCCCGGGACAGGGCGATCCTACGAGCAGTACTTC,CAISEPGTGRSYEQYF
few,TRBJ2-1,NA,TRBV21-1,TGTGCCAGCAGCACTTTACTAGCGGGAGAGTATAATGAGCAGTTCTTC,CASSTLLAGEYNEQFF
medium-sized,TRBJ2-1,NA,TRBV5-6,TGTGCCAGCAGCCCAGTGAGCGTGGAGCGGTACAATGAGCAGTTCTTC,CASSPVSVERYNEQFF
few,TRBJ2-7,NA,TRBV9,TGTGCCAGCAGCGTAAAAGACTTTACCTACGAGCAGTACTTC,CASSVKDFTYEQYF
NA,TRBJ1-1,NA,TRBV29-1,TGCAGCGTCGACTGGACGGGGAACACTGAAGCTTTCTTT,CSVDWTGNTEAFF
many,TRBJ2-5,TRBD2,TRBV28,TGTGCCAGCAGTTCCCGGACTAGCGGGATCTTCTTAGGAGAGACCCAGTACTTC,CASSSRTSGIFLGETQYF
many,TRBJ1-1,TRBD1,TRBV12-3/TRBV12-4,TGTGCCAGCAGTTTTCAGGGAATAGGGGGCGGCACTGAAGCTTTCTTT,CASSFQGIGGGTEAFF
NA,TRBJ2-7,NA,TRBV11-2,TGTGCCAGCAGCTTAGGTCCGGGCCGCGAGCAGTACTTC,CASSLGPGREQYF
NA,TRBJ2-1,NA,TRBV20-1,TGCAGTGCTAAGCGTTCGTACAATGAGCAGTTCTTC,CSAKRSYNEQFF
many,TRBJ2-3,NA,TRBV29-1,TGCAGCGCAAACACAGATACGCAGTATTTT,CSANTDTQYF
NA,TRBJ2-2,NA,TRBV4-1,TGCGCCAGCAGCCAGCCTAGCCTGAACACCGGGGAGCTGTTTTTT,CASSQPSLNTGELFF
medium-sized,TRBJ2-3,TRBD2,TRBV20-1,TGCAGTGCGTTTCGCGCGGGAGGGCCCAATACGCAGTATTTT,CSAFRAGGPNTQYF
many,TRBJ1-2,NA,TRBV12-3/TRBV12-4,TGTGCCAGCAGACCACTTACCGGGTCCCCTAACTATGGCTACACCTTC,CASRPLTGSPNYGYTF
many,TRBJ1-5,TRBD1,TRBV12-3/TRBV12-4,TGTGCCAGCAGTCCCCCGGGACAGTCCGGCAATCAGCCCCAGCATTTT,CASSPPGQSGNQPQHF
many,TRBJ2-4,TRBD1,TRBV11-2,TGTGCCAGCAGCCCGAGGACAGGGGAGAACATTCAGTACTTC,CASSPRTGENIQYF
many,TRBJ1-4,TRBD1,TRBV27,TGTGCCAGCAGTATAGGAGGGGGCGCAGGTGAAAAACTGTTTTTT,CASSIGGGAGEKLFF
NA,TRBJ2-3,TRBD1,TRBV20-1,TGCAGTGCCGGGACAGCAGATACGCAGTATTTT,CSAGTADTQYF
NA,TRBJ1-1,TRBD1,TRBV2,TGTGCCAGCAGGGGGGACAGGGCTTCGAACACTGAAGCTTTGTTT,CASRGDRASNTEALF
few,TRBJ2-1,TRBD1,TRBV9,TGTGCCAGCAGCGTAGAGGGACAGGGGCAAAATGAGCAGTTCTTC,CASSVEGQGQNEQFF
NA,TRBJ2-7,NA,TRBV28,TGTGCCAGTCTGGAAAGGGCAGGGGCATACGAGCAGTACTTC,CASLERAGAYEQYF
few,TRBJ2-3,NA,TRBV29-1,TGCAGCGTTGAGGATTGGGTCCATATCTCCGACAGCACAGATACGCAGTATTTT,CSVEDWVHISDSTDTQYF
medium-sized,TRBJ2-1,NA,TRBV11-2,TGTGCCAGCACCCCTGGCAGCGGTCTACACAATGAGCAGTTCTTC,CASTPGSGLHNEQFF
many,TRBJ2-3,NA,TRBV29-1,TGCAGCGTTGAGCTAGCTACAGATACGCAGTATTTT,CSVELATDTQYF
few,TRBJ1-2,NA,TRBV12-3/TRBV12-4,TGTGCCAGCAGTTCCACAACAGGGTACTATGGCTACACCTTC,CASSSTTGYYGYTF
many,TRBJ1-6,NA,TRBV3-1,TGTGCCAGCAGCCAAGGGACAGCCAATTCACCCCTCCACTTT,CASSQGTANSPLHF
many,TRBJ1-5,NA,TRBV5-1,TGCGCCAGCAGCTGGGACGCGGGTCAGCCCCAGCATTTT,CASSWDAGQPQHF
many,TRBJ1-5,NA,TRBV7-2,TGTGCCAGCAGCTTAGCTGGGGGCGCTGCCCAGCCCCAGCATTTT,CASSLAGGAAQPQHF
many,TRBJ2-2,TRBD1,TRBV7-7,TGTGCCAGCAGCCCGTTGAGGGGGCGGAACACCGGGGAGCTGTTTTTT,CASSPLRGRNTGELFF
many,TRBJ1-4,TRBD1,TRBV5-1,TGCGCCAGCAGCTTTTCCGGACAGGGCGAAAAACTGTTTTTT,CASSFSGQGEKLFF
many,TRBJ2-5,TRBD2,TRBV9,TGTGCCAGCAGCGTAGGCGCTAGCGGAGCGATTCAAGAGACCCAGTACTTC,CASSVGASGAIQETQYF
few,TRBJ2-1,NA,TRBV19,TGTGCCAGTAGTATAAGAGGGTCAAATCAGGAGCAGTTCTTC,CASSIRGSNQEQFF
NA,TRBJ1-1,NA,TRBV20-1,TGCAGTGCTAGGGCACGCCCGAACACTGAAGCTTTCTTT,CSARARPNTEAFF
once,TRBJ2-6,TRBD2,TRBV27,TGTGCCAGCAGTTTAACTAGCGGAAGCTCTGGGGCCAACGTCCTGACTTTC,CASSLTSGSSGANVLTF
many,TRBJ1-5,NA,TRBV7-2,TGTGCCAGCAGCTTCCTTAGCGGTTTTGGACAGCCCCAGCATTTT,CASSFLSGFGQPQHF